Below are 23 T cell receptor beta chains sequenced from a single sample in a study of T cells expressing NK-cell markers. TCRdb reprocessed the 5' RACE reads and reports one entry per CDR3 protein, with no DNA. The sample shows 400,000 to 550,000 distinct CDR3 sequences, and 7.3% sits with its ten largest clones. Sequencing used blood T cells: a sorted CD56 or NKG2C T cell subset, CD4+ or CD8+ T cells, or bulk PBMC T cells (not recorded which). The receptor source for this set is a woman between 18 and 70 years old in good health.

The chain is built from TRBV5-1 and TRBJ1-1; TCRdb's D call of TRBD1 is untestable without DNA. CDR3 length: 14 amino acids. Germline loops: CDR1 SGHRS, CDR2 YFSETQ. The CDR3 sequence is CASSPGQRNTEAFF. Filled out from reference TRBV5-1 and TRBJ1-1, the complete variable domain reads KAGVTQTPRYLIKTRGQQVTLSCSPISGHRSVSWYQQTPGQGLQFLFEYFSETQRNKGNFPGRFSGRQFSNSRSEMNVSTLELGDSALYLCASSPGQRNTEAFFGQGTRLTVV.

This sequence joins TRBV3-1 and TRBJ1-4. This CDR3 is built from 16 residues. The germline gives CDR1 LGHDT, CDR2 YNNKEL (reference sequence). The CDR3: CASSHLGGPSPLKLFF.

Here the CDR3 reads CSASGGQETQYF. The rearrangement uses TRBV20-1 and TRBJ2-5; TCRdb's D call of TRBD1 is untestable without DNA. Germline V gene lookup returns CDR1 DFQATT and CDR2 SNEGSKA (reference sequence). The CDR3 spans 12 residues.

The rearrangement links TRBV20-1 to TRBJ2-7; TCRdb's D call of TRBD1 is untestable without DNA. The germline V gene has CDR1 DFQATT and CDR2 SNEGSKA (reference sequence). The CDR3 is 13 amino acids. The CDR3 region is CSASPGTASEQYF.

The genes are TRBV19 and TRBJ1-1; the D call of TRBD1 rests on TCRdb alone, since no DNA is present to check it. Germline CDR1 LNHDA, CDR2 SQIVND (reference sequence). CDR3 length: 15 amino acids. The CDR3 loop reads CASNPELRVHTEAFF.

V is TRBV20-1 and J is TRBJ1-1; the D call from TCRdb, TRBD1, cannot be confirmed without DNA. The CDR3 is made up of 14 amino acids. CDR1 DFQATT and CDR2 SNEGSKA come from the germline V gene (reference sequence). CDR3 region: CSAPRQGRETEAFF.

CDR3 loop: CASSFSTSGRHTGELFF. The chain links TRBV7-2 to TRBJ2-2; TCRdb indicates TRBD2, and absent DNA this call remains unverified. CDR3 length: 17 amino acids. CDR1 is SGHTA, CDR2 FQGNSA, per germline. Supplemented by reference TRBV7-2 and TRBJ2-2, the full variable domain reads GAGVSQSPSNKVTEKGKDVELRCDPISGHTALYWYRQSLGQGLEFLIYFQGNSAPDKSGLPSDRFSAERTGGSVSTLTIQRTQQEDSAVYLCASSFSTSGRHTGELFFGEGSRLTVL.

The chain links TRBV20-1 to TRBJ2-1; the D call from TCRdb, TRBD1, cannot be confirmed without DNA. CDR1 is DFQATT and CDR2 is SNEGSKA in the germline V gene (reference sequence). The CDR3 has 15 residues. The CDR3 region is CSATKAGGYGNEQFF.

The gene calls are TRBV20-1 and TRBJ2-3. Germline CDR1 reads DFQATT; CDR2 reads SNEGSKA (reference sequence). The CDR3 covers 13 residues. The CDR3 sequence is CSARRKSTDTQYF.

J is TRBJ2-7 and V is TRBV7-9; TCRdb selects TRBD2, and the lack of DNA leaves this call unchecked. The V gene's germline CDR1 is SEHNR and CDR2 FQNEAQ (reference sequence). The CDR3 length is 15 residues. The CDR3 loop is CASSLSLGTSDEQYF.

The chain links TRBV7-2 to TRBJ2-5; as DNA is missing, the TRBD1 call by TCRdb cannot be tested. The CDR3 covers 11 residues. Germline V CDR1 and CDR2: SGHTA, FQGNSA. CDR3 sequence: CASSSWGPIHF.

The chain combines TRBV10-3 with TRBJ2-1. Germline CDR1 and CDR2: ENHRY and SYGVKD. The CDR3 extends over 13 amino acids. CDR3 sequence reads: CAISERTGDEQFF.

This chain joins TRBV6-2 or TRBV6-3 and TRBJ2-1; the TCRdb call, TRBD2, lacks DNA for checking. This CDR3 has 15 residues. Looked up from germline, CDR1 is MNHEY and CDR2 is SVGEGT. CDR3 region: CASSSGTSGSYEQFF.

The rearrangement links TRBV4-3 to TRBJ2-3; TCRdb returns TRBD1, unconfirmable since there is no DNA. Germline assignment: CDR1 LGHNA and CDR2 YSLEER. The CDR3 runs 16 residues. CDR3 in amino acids: CASSHDTGGGTDTQYF.

J is TRBJ2-6 and V is TRBV6-1. The CDR3 covers 18 residues. The V gene's germline CDR1 is MNHNS and CDR2 SASEGT. The CDR3 loop reads CASSEAIIRHSGANVLTF.

The rearrangement joins TRBV7-9 to TRBJ2-3; TCRdb's D gene call, TRBD1, goes unchecked for lack of DNA. Germline V gene sequence: CDR1 SEHNR, CDR2 FQNEAQ (reference sequence). The CDR3 covers 16 residues. This CDR3 reads CASREISGGATDTQYF.

The rearrangement uses TRBV15 and TRBJ1-6. This CDR3 is built from 14 residues. Germline CDR1 LNHNV, CDR2 YYDKDF (reference sequence). The CDR3 sequence is CATSSSVYNSPLHF.

The V call is TRBV23-1, the J call TRBJ2-1; TCRdb proposes TRBD2, but this gene call is untestable without DNA. TRBV23-1 is filed as an ORF, its function uncertain. The CDR3 length is 16 residues. CDR3 region: CASSQSGGVGYNEQFF.

The chain is built from TRBV27 and TRBJ2-1; TCRdb proposes TRBD2, but this gene call is untestable without DNA. Per germline, CDR1 MNHEY and CDR2 SMNVEV (reference sequence). The CDR3 spans 13 residues. CDR3 region: CASRTSGRGEQFF.

The chain recombines TRBV7-3 with TRBJ1-5. This CDR3 contains 13 residues. CDR1 SGHTA and CDR2 FQGTGA come from the germline V gene. CDR3 loop: CASSFHLNQPQHF. The full variable domain, with the rest looked up from reference TRBV7-3 and TRBJ1-5, is GAGVSQTPSNKVTEKGKYVELRCDPISGHTALYWYRQSLGQGPEFLIYFQGTGAADDSGLPNDRFFAVRPEGSVSTLKIQRTERGDSAVYLCASSFHLNQPQHFGDGTRLSIL.

The chain recombines TRBV7-8 with TRBJ2-1; absent DNA, TCRdb's TRBD1 call cannot be checked. The germline V gene encodes CDR1 SGHVS and CDR2 FQNEAQ. The CDR3 is 14 amino acids. Here the CDR3 reads CASSSQPQGDEQFF.

The rearrangement uses TRBV7-2 and TRBJ2-7; absent DNA, TCRdb's TRBD1 call cannot be checked. The CDR3 is made up of 14 amino acids. Looked up from germline, CDR1 is SGHTA and CDR2 is FQGNSA. The CDR3 sequence is CASSKPGKGSEQYF.

The chain links TRBV18 to TRBJ2-6. Germline loops: CDR1 KGHSH, CDR2 LQKENI. CDR3 size: 17 residues. CDR3 in amino acids: CASSPQGGSSGANVLTF. The full variable domain, with the rest looked up from reference TRBV18 and TRBJ2-6, is NAGVMQNPRHLVRRRGQEARLRCSPMKGHSHVYWYRQLPEEGLKFMVYLQKENIIDESGMPKERFSAEFPKEGPSILRIQQVVRGDSAAYFCASSPQGGSSGANVLTFGAGSRLTVL.